The clone carrying this T cell receptor (beta chain) showed up many times. TCR beta CDR3 regions were amplified from RNA. The HTBI primer set drove a first-round RT-PCR of the TCR CDR3. TCRdb processed the multiplex PCR reads anew with MiXCR; each CDR3 protein has one entry. The sample includes some 550,000 distinct CDR3 sequences, under 25% of them seen just once. The sample belongs to a study of T cells in Graves' hyperthyroidism and ophthalmopathy. CDR3 length: 15 residues. Germline CDR1 MNHNS, CDR2 SASEGT. The V end was cut by 6 bases, the J end by 0 bases, with 14 bases between. Specimen: blood. The sequence was obtained from a young man with Graves' hyperthyroidism. The gene calls are TRBV6-1 and TRBJ1-1; D is ambiguous. The CDR3 here is CASRPTLGLNTEAFF. DNA of the CDR3: TGTGCCAGCAGGCCAACCTTAGGCTTGAACACTGAAGCTTTCTTT.